This T cell receptor (beta chain) was captured in a study of immune cell composition in non-small cell lung cancer. There are 13 residues in the CDR3. V was pared by 4 bases and J by 6 bases, with 5 bases of the junction left unmatched. From germline, CDR1 is SGHRS and CDR2 YFSETQ. Whole-study findings and limits: Shared sequences between tumour-reactive and dominant in vivo clones were not proven. Approximately 79% of squamous and approximately 30% of adenocarcinoma cases had tumour-associated clones >0.5%. Lung adenocarcinomas had lower top 10 clone scores and clonality than squamous tumours. Tumour TCR-beta clonality showed no significant link to smoking pack-years.

Remarks on this clone: The antigen remains unidentified.

Sequencing was performed with immunoSEQ multiplex PCR; in TCRdb, only in-frame clones are kept and a portion is missing. The repertoire includes 11,000 to 15,000 clones, roughly 80% of them detected once, and more than 9.5% sits in the top ten. The clonotype comes from a human donor with non-small cell lung cancer. The V gene is TRBV5-1, the J gene TRBJ1-2, with 8 nucleotides matching TRBD1. Input material: lung tumor tissue. In nucleotides, the CDR3 is TGCGCCAGCAGCGTAGGACAGGGTAATGGCTACACCTTC. It codes for CASSVGQGNGYTF.